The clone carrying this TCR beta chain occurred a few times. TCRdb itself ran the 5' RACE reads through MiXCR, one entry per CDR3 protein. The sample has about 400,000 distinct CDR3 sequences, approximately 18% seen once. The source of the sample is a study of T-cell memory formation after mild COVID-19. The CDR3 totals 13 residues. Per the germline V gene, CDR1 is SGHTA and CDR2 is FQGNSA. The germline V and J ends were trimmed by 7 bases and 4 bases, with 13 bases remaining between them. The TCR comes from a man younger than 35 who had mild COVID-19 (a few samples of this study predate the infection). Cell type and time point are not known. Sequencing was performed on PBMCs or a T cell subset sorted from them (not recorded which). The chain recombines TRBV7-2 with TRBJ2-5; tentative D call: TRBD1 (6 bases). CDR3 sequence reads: CASTLRGRETQYF. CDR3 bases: TGTGCCAGCACCCTAAGGGGGAGAGAGACCCAGTACTTC.